This T cell receptor (beta chain) was recorded in a study of T cell repertoires in cytomegalovirus infection. Study-wide context: Public TCR beta signatures provided an indication of both CMV infection and a matching HLA type.

V was clipped by 3 bases and J by 7 bases, with 18 bases between them. The length of the CDR3 is 14 residues. CDR1 and CDR2 from the germline V gene are GTSNPN and SVGIG (reference sequence). Points from the study as a whole: CMV-specific HLA-C-restricted TCR beta clonotypes dominated the ex vivo response. Using cumulative public TCR beta family frequency, the authors identified those who carried CMV together with the relevant HLA.

Only a few counts were recorded for this clonotype. Its matching antigen is unknown. TCRdb called the reads again in MiXCR, with one record for every CDR3 protein. The sample has over 150,000 distinct CDR3 sequences; 13% to 15% are singletons. The sequencing input was PBMCs. The receptor was derived from a human donor in good health (CMV status not recorded). Some clones in this sample may be carry-over from other donors' samples. J is TRBJ2-5 and V is TRBV30; D assignment may be TRBD1 or TRBD2 (5 bases each). CDR3 protein: CAWSRPGPLVTQYF. CDR3 bases: TGTGCCTGGAGCAGACCGGGACCACTGGTGACCCAGTACTTC. Drawing the rest from reference TRBV30 and TRBJ2-5, the complete variable domain is SQTIHQWPATLVQPVGSPLSLECTVEGTSNPNLYWYRQAAGRGLQLLFYSVGIGQISSEVPQNLSASRPQDRQFILSSKKLLLSDSGFYLCAWSRPGPLVTQYFGPGTRLLVL.